A single sample is the source of the 4 T cell receptor beta chains below, sequenced in a study of cytomegalovirus exposure and HLA in healthy donors. Use of 60 Vbeta and 13 Jbeta primers characterized the PCR. The protocol was immunoSEQ multiplex PCR, while the TCRdb copy is restricted to in-frame clones and leaves out a portion. This sample has 150,000 to 200,000 clones, with around four fifths found just once. Sequences were obtained from PBMCs. The receptors stem from a woman aged 40 to 50 in good health and CMV-seronegative.

CDR3 sequence (DNA): TGTGCCACCCGACAGGGAAACAATGAGCAGTTCTTC. Amino acids: CATRQGNNEQFF. This chain links TRBV7-3 with TRBJ2-1, with 7 nucleotides matching TRBD1. The germline V gene encodes CDR1 SGHTA and CDR2 FQGTGA. Trimming cost V 10 bases and J 5 bases; bases outside gene matches: 5. This CDR3 is built from 12 residues.

The chain carries TRBV29-1 and TRBJ1-2; 12 bases match TRBD1. Trimming cost V 5 bases and J 6 bases; bases outside gene matches: 7. Looked up from germline, CDR1 is SQVTM and CDR2 is ANQGSEA. The CDR3 contains 14 residues. CDR3 nucleotide sequence: TGCAGCGTTTGGACCGGGACAGGGGGCGATGGCTACACCTTC. Residues: CSVWTGTGGDGYTF.

The chain has TRBV28 and TRBJ2-1; perhaps TRBD2 as D (5 bases). This CDR3 has 11 amino acids. Germline assignment: CDR1 MDHEN and CDR2 SYDVKM. Trimming shortened V by 7 bases and J by 10 bases, and 11 bases separated the two germline ends. The CDR3 region has the DNA TGTGCCAGCAACTCCCGAGGGGAGCAGTTCTTC. It codes for CASNSRGEQFF.

V and J are TRBV11-2 and TRBJ2-7; D perhaps matches TRBD2 (5 bases). Germline values: CDR1 SGHAT, CDR2 FQNNGV. This CDR3 has 14 amino acids. The V and J ends lost 5 bases and 1 base respectively, with 12 bases between them. The CDR3 is CASSLYRESYEQYF. The CDR3 DNA reads as TGTGCCAGCAGCCTGTACCGGGAATCCTACGAGCAGTACTTC.